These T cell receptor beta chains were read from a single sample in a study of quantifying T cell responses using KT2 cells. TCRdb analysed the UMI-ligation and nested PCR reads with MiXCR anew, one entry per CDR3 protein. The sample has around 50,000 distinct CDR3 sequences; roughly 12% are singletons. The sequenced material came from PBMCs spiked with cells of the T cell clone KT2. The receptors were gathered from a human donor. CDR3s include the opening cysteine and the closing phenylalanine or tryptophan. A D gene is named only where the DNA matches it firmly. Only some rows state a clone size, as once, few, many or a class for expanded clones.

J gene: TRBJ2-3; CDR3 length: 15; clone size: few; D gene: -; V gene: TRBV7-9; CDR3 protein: CASAGRGAFTDTQYF; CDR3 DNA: TGTGCCAGCGCCGGCCGGGGGGCTTTCACAGATACGCAGTATTTT
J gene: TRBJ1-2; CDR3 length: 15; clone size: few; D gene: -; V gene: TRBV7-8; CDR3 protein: CASSSKDSPHYGYTF; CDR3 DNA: TGTGCCAGCAGCTCAAAAGATTCTCCCCACTATGGCTACACCTTC
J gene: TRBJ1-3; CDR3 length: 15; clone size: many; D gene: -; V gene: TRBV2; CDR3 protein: CASRSGVFSGNTIYF; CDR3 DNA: TGTGCCAGCAGGTCAGGGGTGTTTTCTGGAAACACCATATATTTT
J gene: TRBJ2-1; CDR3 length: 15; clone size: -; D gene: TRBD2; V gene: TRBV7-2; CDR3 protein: CASSLVLAGPTEQFF; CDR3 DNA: TGTGCCAGCAGCTTAGTTCTAGCGGGTCCAACTGAGCAGTTCTTC
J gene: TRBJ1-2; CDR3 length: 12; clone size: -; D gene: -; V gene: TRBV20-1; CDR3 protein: CSAADRNYGYTF; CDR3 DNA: TGCAGTGCCGCGGACAGAAACTATGGCTACACCTTC
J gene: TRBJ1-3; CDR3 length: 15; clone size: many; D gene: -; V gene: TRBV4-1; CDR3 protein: CASSQEIGSGNTIYF; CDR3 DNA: TGCGCCAGCAGCCAAGAAATAGGCTCTGGAAACACCATATATTTT
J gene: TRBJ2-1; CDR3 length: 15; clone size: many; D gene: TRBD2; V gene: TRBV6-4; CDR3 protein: CASSRLADSYNEQFF; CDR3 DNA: TGTGCCAGCAGCCGCCTAGCGGACTCCTACAATGAGCAGTTCTTC
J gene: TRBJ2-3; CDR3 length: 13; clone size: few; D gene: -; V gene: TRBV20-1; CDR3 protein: CSARVLLPHTQYF; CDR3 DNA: TGCAGTGCTAGAGTCCTCTTACCCCATACGCAGTATTTT
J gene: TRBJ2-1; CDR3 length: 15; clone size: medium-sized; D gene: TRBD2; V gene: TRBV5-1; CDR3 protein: CASSPSGGPYNEQFF; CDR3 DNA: TGCGCCAGCAGCCCTAGCGGGGGCCCCTACAATGAGCAGTTCTTC
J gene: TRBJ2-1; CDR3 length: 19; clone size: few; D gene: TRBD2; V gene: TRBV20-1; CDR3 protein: CSARDLAGGPSSAYNEQFF; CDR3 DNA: TGCAGTGCTAGAGATTTGGCGGGGGGCCCCTCTTCAGCCTACAATGAGCAGTTCTTC
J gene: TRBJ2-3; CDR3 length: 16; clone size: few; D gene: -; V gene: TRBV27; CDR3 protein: CASSLYPGPSTDTQYF; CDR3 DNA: TGTGCCAGCAGTTTATATCCGGGCCCTAGCACAGATACGCAGTATTTT
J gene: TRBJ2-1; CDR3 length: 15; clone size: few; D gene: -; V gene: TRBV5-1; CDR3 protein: CASSLMWGSYNEQFF; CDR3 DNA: TGCGCCAGCAGCTTGATGTGGGGGTCCTACAATGAGCAGTTCTTC
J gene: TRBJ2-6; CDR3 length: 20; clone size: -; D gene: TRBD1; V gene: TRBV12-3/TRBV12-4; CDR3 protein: CASSSGQGSHMRAGANVLTF; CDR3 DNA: TGTGCCAGCAGTTCGGGACAGGGTTCCCACATGAGGGCTGGGGCCAACGTCCTGACTTTC
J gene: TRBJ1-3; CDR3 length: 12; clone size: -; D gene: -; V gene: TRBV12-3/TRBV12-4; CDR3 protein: CASSLFGNTIYF; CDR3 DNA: TGTGCCAGCAGTTTATTTGGAAACACCATATATTTT
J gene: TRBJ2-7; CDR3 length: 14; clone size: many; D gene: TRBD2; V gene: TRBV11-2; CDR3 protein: CASRLAGGASEQYF; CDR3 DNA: TGTGCCAGCAGGTTAGCGGGAGGGGCCAGCGAGCAGTACTTC
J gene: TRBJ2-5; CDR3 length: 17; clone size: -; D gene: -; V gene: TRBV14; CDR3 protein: CASSQVRGNPLSETQYF; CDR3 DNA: TGTGCCAGCAGCCAAGTTCGGGGAAATCCACTGTCGGAGACCCAGTACTTC
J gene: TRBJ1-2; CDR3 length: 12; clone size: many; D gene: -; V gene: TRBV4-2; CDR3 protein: CASSQWGYGYTF; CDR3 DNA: TGTGCCAGCAGCCAATGGGGCTATGGCTACACCTTC
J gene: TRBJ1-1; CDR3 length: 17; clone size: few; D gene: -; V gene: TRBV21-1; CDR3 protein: CASSNSQGRGMNTEAFF; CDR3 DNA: TGTGCCAGCAGCAATTCCCAGGGGAGGGGGATGAACACTGAAGCTTTCTTT
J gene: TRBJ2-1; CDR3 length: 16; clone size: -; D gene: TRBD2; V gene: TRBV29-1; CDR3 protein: CSVDHGRGVPDNEQFF; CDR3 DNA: TGCAGCGTTGATCACGGGCGGGGGGTTCCAGACAATGAGCAGTTCTTC
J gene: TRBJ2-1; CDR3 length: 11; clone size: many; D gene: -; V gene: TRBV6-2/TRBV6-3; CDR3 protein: CASSYWGEQFF; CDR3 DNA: TGTGCCAGCAGTTACTGGGGTGAGCAGTTCTTC
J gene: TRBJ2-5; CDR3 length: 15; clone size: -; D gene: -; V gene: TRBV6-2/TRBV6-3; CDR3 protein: CASSYSTVLLETQYF; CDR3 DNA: TGTGCCAGCAGTTACTCGACGGTGCTATTGGAGACCCAGTACTTC
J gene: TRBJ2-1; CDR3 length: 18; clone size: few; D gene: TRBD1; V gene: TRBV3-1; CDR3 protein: CASSQELAGRWDRNEQFF; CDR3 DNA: TGTGCCAGCAGCCAAGAACTAGCAGGCAGGTGGGACAGGAATGAGCAGTTCTTC
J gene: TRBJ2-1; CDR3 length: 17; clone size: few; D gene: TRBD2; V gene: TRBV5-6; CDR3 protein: CASSPLVAGGIYNEQFF; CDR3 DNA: TGTGCCAGCAGCCCTCTTGTAGCGGGAGGTATATACAATGAGCAGTTCTTC
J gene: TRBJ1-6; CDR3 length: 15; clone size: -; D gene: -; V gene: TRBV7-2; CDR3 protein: CASSLVAAGNSPLHF; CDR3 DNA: TGTGCCAGCAGCCTCGTAGCGGCAGGAAATTCACCCCTCCACTTT
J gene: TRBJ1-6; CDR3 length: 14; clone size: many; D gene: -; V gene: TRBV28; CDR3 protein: CASTKTGGYSPLHF; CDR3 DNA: TGTGCCAGCACCAAGACAGGAGGTTATTCACCCCTCCACTTT